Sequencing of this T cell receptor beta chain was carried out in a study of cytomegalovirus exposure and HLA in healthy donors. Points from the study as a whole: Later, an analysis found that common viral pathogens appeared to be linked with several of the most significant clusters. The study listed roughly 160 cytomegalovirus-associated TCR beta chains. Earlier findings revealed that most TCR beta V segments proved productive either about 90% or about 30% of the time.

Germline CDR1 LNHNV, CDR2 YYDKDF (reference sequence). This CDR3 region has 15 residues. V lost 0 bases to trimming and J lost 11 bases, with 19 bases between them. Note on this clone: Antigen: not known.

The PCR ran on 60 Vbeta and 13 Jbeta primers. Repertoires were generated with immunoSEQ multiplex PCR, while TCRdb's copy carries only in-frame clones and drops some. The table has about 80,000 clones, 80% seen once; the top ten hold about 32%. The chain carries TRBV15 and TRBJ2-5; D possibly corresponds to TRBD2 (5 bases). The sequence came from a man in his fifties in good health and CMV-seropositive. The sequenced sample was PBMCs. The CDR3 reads CATSRDRTGSGEQYF. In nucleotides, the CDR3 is TGTGCCACCAGCAGAGACCGGACGGGGAGTGGGGAGCAGTACTTC.